These 24 T cell receptor beta chains were sequenced from one sample in a study of T cells in women clearing cervical HPV infection. Using immunoSEQ multiplex PCR, the repertoire was profiled, and TCRdb retains in-frame clones only, with some absent. The sample table sets out 18,000 or so clones. Sequencing was carried out using blood buffy coat. These receptor sequences come from a woman aged 18-69 years with a cervical HPV16 infection that either progressed to CIN3+ or cleared (not recorded which).

Concerning this clone itself: Read data end 3 residues before the CDR3 end; the end is taken from the germline J gene. This chain connects TRBV12-5 to TRBJ2-2; 13 positions match TRBD2. The CDR3 sequence is 19 residues long. V lost 5 bases to trimming and J lost 4 bases; unmatched junction nucleotides: 13. Per the germline V gene, CDR1 is LGHNT and CDR2 is FRNRAP. CDR3 residues: CASGPSLAGGPKPTGELFF. Incomplete CDR3 DNA: TGTGCTAGTGGTCCATCACTAGCGGGGGGGCCGAAGCCCACCGGGGAG.

A note on this clone: The read ends 3 residues shy of where the CDR3 ends; the end is completed using the germline J gene. This chain connects TRBV30 to TRBJ2-1; TRBD1 aligns across 7 bases. The CDR3 length is 15 residues. Germline trimming cut 3 bases from V and 3 bases from J; bases unmatched to any gene: 8. Germline-derived CDR1 and CDR2 are GTSNPN and SVGIG (reference sequence). The CDR3 protein is CAWRIQGTHYNEQFF. CDR3 DNA (partial): TGTGCCTGGAGGATACAGGGGACCCACTACAATGAG.

As for this clone: Read data end 3 residues before the CDR3 end; the end is taken from the germline J gene. The V call is TRBV6-1, the J call TRBJ1-1, with D possibly matching TRBD1 (6 bases). V dropped 2 bases and J dropped 1 base, with 11 bases sitting between them. The CDR3 has 15 amino acids. Germline V gene lookup returns CDR1 MNHNS and CDR2 SASEGT. The sequenced CDR3 bases are TGTGCCAGCAGTGAAATTCTGGGGGCGAACACTGAA. It translates to CASSEILGANTE. In full, the CDR3 is CASSEILGANTEAFF.

Worth noting for this clone: The read terminates 3 residues ahead of where the CDR3 ends, so the germline J gene completes it. This chain uses TRBV5-5 with TRBJ2-1, with 12 nucleotides matching TRBD2. CDR3 length: 15 residues. The ends lost 1 base at V and 9 bases at J; junction bases unmatched: 5. The germline V gene encodes CDR1 SGHKS and CDR2 YYEKEE (reference sequence). CDR3 loop: CASSLLPSGGGEQFF. CDR3 bases read: TGTGCCAGCAGCTTGTTGCCTAGCGGGGGGGGTGAG.

The covered CDR3 bases are TGTGCCTGGAGTGTCCTTCCATCGTTGGGGCTCTCTGGAAACACC. Encoded protein: CAWSVLPSLGLSGNT. The CDR3 as a whole reads CAWSVLPSLGLSGNTIYF. The chain links TRBV30 to TRBJ1-3; the D gene is possibly TRBD1 (5 bases). The read falls 3 residues short of the CDR3 end, and the missing part is taken from the germline J gene. Germline-derived CDR1 and CDR2 are GTSNPN and SVGIG (reference sequence). This CDR3 is 18 amino acids long. The germline V and J ends were trimmed by 0 bases and 0 bases, with 18 bases remaining between them.

Turning to this clone: Coverage ceases 3 residues before the CDR3 finishes, and the germline J gene fills in the end. The chain links TRBV20-1 to TRBJ1-5, with D tentatively TRBD1 (6 bases). This CDR3 has 17 amino acids. The germline gives CDR1 DFQATT, CDR2 SNEGSKA (reference sequence). Trimming shortened V by 1 base and J by 0 bases, and 16 bases separated the two germline ends. CDR3 sequence: CSARGIRGSTSNQPQHF. Partial CDR3 DNA: TGCAGTGCTAGAGGCATCAGGGGCTCTACTAGCAATCAGCCC.

A remark on this clone: Read sequence stops 3 residues before the CDR3 end, and the germline J gene provides the missing end. The V call is TRBV20-1, the J call TRBJ2-3, with TRBD2 matching 7 bases. Trimming cost V 3 bases and J 3 bases; bases outside gene matches: 6. The CDR3 has 14 amino acids. CDR1 is DFQATT, CDR2 SNEGSKA, per germline (reference sequence). The chain's CDR3 is CSARRLAETDTQYF. Partial CDR3 DNA: TGCAGTGCTAGGCGGCTAGCGGAGACAGATACG.

The DNA read from the CDR3 is TGTGCCATCAGTGGACCTGTGAAATGGTCGACTAGCGGCTCCTACGAG. This codes for CAISGPVKWSTSGSYE. The full CDR3 sequence reads CAISGPVKWSTSGSYEQYF. This sequence joins TRBV10-3 and TRBJ2-7, with TRBD2 matching over 9 bases. The read falls 3 residues short of the CDR3 end, and the missing part is taken from the germline J gene. V gave up 4 bases and J gave up 0 bases; unmatched junction bases: 16. This CDR3 contains 19 residues. Germline CDR1 ENHRY, CDR2 SYGVKD.

On this clone: From the germline J gene comes the end of the CDR3, since the read stops 3 residues before it. The chain links TRBV19 to TRBJ2-1; 7 bases line up with TRBD2. Germline lookup yields CDR1 LNHDA and CDR2 SQIVND (reference sequence). V was pared by 2 bases and J by 9 bases, with 1 base of the junction left unmatched. The CDR3 runs to 12 residues. The sequenced CDR3 bases are TGTGCCAGTAGTATACGGGGGGTTGAG. Translating it yields CASSIRGVE. The CDR3 in full is CASSIRGVEQFF.

Note on this clone: With the read ending 3 residues before the CDR3 end, the germline J gene is used to fill in that end. The chain combines TRBV18 with TRBJ1-2; 8 nucleotides align to TRBD1. CDR1 and CDR2 (germline): KGHSH, LQKENI. The CDR3 runs 13 residues. The CDR3 spells CASSPTDRVDYTF. The sequenced part of the CDR3 DNA is TGTGCCAGCTCACCGACGGACAGGGTCGAC.

On this clone: One junction end does not reproduce the germline sequence, and a read error may be involved. The missing CDR3 end, 3 residues past where the read stops, is filled in from the germline J gene. This chain joins TRBV7-9 and TRBJ1-4, with D hard to call. The CDR3 is 13 residues long. Germline V gives CDR1 SEHNR, CDR2 FQNEAQ (reference sequence). The part of the CDR3 DNA that was read is TGTGCCACCGACGGCGGAGTAAATGGAAAA. Encoded protein: CATDGGVNGK. In full, the CDR3 reads CATDGGVNGKLFF.

As regards this clone: Sequencing ends 3 residues short of the CDR3 end; the germline J gene provides the rest. The rearrangement links TRBV28 to TRBJ2-1, with 8 bases that match TRBD1. Germline V lookup: CDR1 MDHEN, CDR2 SYDVKM. With 6 bases clipped from V and 8 bases from J, the junction kept 12 bases outside the gene matches. The CDR3 covers 15 residues. The part of the CDR3 DNA that was read is TGTGCCAGCAGCCTATTAGGGACAGGTTGGGATGAG. Translating gives CASSLLGTGWDE. The entire CDR3 protein reads CASSLLGTGWDEQFF.

To note about this clone: The read comes to an end 3 residues before the CDR3 does, leaving the germline J gene to fill in the end. The chain has TRBV19 and TRBJ1-2, with 12 bases fitting TRBD1. The CDR3 has 12 amino acids. Germline V gives CDR1 LNHDA, CDR2 SQIVND (reference sequence). The CDR3 sequence: CASGTGGLDYTF. CDR3 DNA, as far as it was read: TGTGCCAGTGGGACAGGGGGCTTGGAC.

Concerning this clone itself: The CDR3 is cut off 3 residues early in the read; its end comes from the germline J gene. This chain links TRBV13 with TRBJ2-5, with TRBD2 matching over 8 bases. V was clipped by 5 bases and J by 5 bases; unmatched bases: 7. CDR3 length: 14 residues. Per germline, CDR1 PRHDT and CDR2 FYEKMQ (reference sequence). The CDR3 DNA, read in part, is TGTGCCAGCAGCAACAGCGGGAGTGTTGAGACC. Protein product: CASSNSGSVET. The full-length CDR3 reads as CASSNSGSVETQYF.

Notes on this clone: The read is 3 residues too short to cover the CDR3 end, so that end is filled in from the germline J gene. The chain links TRBV7-2 to TRBJ1-2, with D unclear. The CDR3 length is 15 residues. CDR1 is SGHTA, CDR2 FQGNSA, per germline. The sequenced part of the CDR3 DNA is TGTGCCAGCAGTTCAACTAGCGGGAGCACAGATACC. Protein sequence: CASSSTSGSTDT. The complete CDR3 sequence is CASSSTSGSTDTYTF.

Notes on this clone: The sequenced fragment ends 3 residues before the CDR3 boundary, so the rest is inferred from the germline J gene. The rearrangement joins TRBV14 to TRBJ2-2; TRBD1 matches 8 bases. The CDR3 runs to 17 residues. Germline CDR1 is SGHDN and CDR2 is FVKESK. The ends lost 4 bases at V and 4 bases at J; junction bases unmatched: 11. Partial CDR3 DNA: TGTGCCAGCAGCCGATGGCCAGGACAGGGTCCCACCGGGGAG. Translating it yields CASSRWPGQGPTGE. The whole CDR3 protein is CASSRWPGQGPTGELFF. Based on the CDR3 plus reference TRBV14 and TRBJ2-2, the full variable domain is EAGVTQFPSHSVIEKGQTVTLRCDPISGHDNLYWYRRVMGKEIKFLLHFVKESKQDESGMPNNRFLAERTGGTYSTLKVQPAELEDSGVYFCASSRWPGQGPTGELFFGEGSRLTVL.

CDR3 DNA, as far as it was read: TGTGCCAGCAGCTTATCCAAAACTGGGGCCAACGTC. It translates to CASSLSKTGANV. The entire CDR3 reads CASSLSKTGANVLTF. The V and J genes are TRBV11-2 and TRBJ2-6; D is unresolved. The sequenced fragment ends 3 residues before the CDR3 boundary, so the rest is inferred from the germline J gene. Germline CDR1 reads SGHAT; CDR2 reads FQNNGV. V lost 2 bases to trimming and J lost 2 bases, with 7 bases between them. The CDR3 extends over 15 amino acids.

On this clone: The sequenced fragment ends 3 residues before the CDR3 boundary, so the rest is inferred from the germline J gene. J is TRBJ1-6 and V is TRBV7-9, with no clear D. This CDR3 is 14 amino acids long. The germline V gene encodes CDR1 SEHNR and CDR2 FQNEAQ (reference sequence). V was trimmed by 4 bases and J by 3 bases, leaving 7 bases between them. CDR3 DNA, as far as it was read: TGTGCCAGCAGCTCGGGTAGCTATAATTCACCC. Its translation: CASSSGSYNSP. The full CDR3 sequence reads CASSSGSYNSPLHF.

As to this clone: The CDR3 is cut off 3 residues early in the read; its end comes from the germline J gene. The chain recombines TRBV9 with TRBJ2-1, with 9 bases aligning to TRBD2. The CDR3 loop spans 15 amino acids. Germline CDR1 and CDR2: SGDLS and YYNGEE. The J segment lost 6 bases and the V segment lost 1 base, leaving 5 bases of the junction unmatched. CDR3 bases read: TGTGCCAGCAGCGTACAGGTGACTAGCGGCAATGAG. Amino acid sequence: CASSVQVTSGNE. The full CDR3 sequence reads CASSVQVTSGNEQFF. Full variable domain (outside the CDR3, taken from reference TRBV9 and TRBJ2-1): DSGVTQTPKHLITATGQRVTLRCSPRSGDLSVYWYQQSLDQGLQFLIQYYNGEERAKGNILERFSAQQFPDLHSELNLSSLELGDSALYFCASSVQVTSGNEQFFGPGTRLTVL.

As for this clone: The read gets to within 3 residues of the CDR3 end, and the germline J gene fills in the rest. The chain links TRBV28 to TRBJ2-1; 10 bases map to TRBD1. The junction had 7 bases not matched to a gene; V was cut back by 8 bases and J by 9 bases. This CDR3 spans 13 amino acids. Germline-derived CDR1 and CDR2 are MDHEN and SYDVKM. CDR3 bases read: TGTGCCAGCTGGGACAGGGGCCACGGTGAG. Translating gives CASWDRGHGE. The full CDR3 protein reads CASWDRGHGEQFF.

The DNA read from the CDR3 is TGTGCCAGCAGCTTAGGACAGGGGGGGGGATCACCC. As protein: CASSLGQGGGSP. The entire CDR3 sequence reads CASSLGQGGGSPLHF. The chain employs TRBV7-6 and TRBJ1-6; 9 bases align to TRBD1. The CDR3 end lies 3 residues beyond the end of the read and is filled in from the germline J gene. Germline V gene data show CDR1 as SGHVS and CDR2 as FNYEAQ. With V trimmed by 1 base and J by 10 bases, 5 bases remained unmatched. The CDR3 has 15 residues.

A note on this clone: From the germline J gene comes the end of the CDR3, since the read stops 3 residues before it. This sequence joins TRBV18 and TRBJ1-2; D unclear. There are 14 residues in the CDR3. Germline CDR1 KGHSH, CDR2 LQKENI. CDR3 DNA (partial): TGTGCCAGCTCACCCTCAGAGGGTTGGTACGAC. This encodes CASSPSEGWYD. The full CDR3 protein is CASSPSEGWYDYTF.

This clone is deemed medium-sized by its frequency. Read sequence stops 3 residues before the CDR3 end, and the germline J gene provides the missing end. This sequence joins TRBV18 and TRBJ1-2, with TRBD1 matching over 7 bases. This CDR3 spans 15 amino acids. In germline, CDR1 is KGHSH, CDR2 LQKENI. The CDR3 reads CASSPSSQQGRGYTF. The part of the CDR3 DNA that was read is TGTGCCAGCTCACCTTCTTCCCAACAGGGGAGGGGC.

A remark on this clone: Sequencing ends 3 residues short of the CDR3 end; the germline J gene provides the rest. This chain uses TRBV19 with TRBJ2-5; D perhaps matches TRBD2 (5 bases). V was pared by 3 bases and J by 3 bases, with 20 bases between. Germline loops: CDR1 LNHDA, CDR2 SQIVND (reference sequence). The CDR3 covers 17 residues. CDR3: CASSMYGQRGLEETQYF. The part of the CDR3 DNA that was read is TGTGCCAGTAGTATGTATGGGCAGCGCGGGCTGGAAGAGACC.